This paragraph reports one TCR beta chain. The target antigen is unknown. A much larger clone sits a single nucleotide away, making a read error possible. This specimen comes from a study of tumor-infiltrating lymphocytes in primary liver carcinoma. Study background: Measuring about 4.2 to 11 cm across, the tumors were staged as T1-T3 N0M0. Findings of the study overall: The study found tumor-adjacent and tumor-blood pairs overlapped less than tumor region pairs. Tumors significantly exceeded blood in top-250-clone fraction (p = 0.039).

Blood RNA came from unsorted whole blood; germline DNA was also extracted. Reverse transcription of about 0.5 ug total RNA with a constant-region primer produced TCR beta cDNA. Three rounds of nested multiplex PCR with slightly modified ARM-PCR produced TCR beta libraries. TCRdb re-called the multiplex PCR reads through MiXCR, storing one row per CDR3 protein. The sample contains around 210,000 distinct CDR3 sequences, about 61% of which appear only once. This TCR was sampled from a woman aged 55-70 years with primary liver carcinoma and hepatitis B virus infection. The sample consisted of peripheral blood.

CDR3 sequence (DNA): TGTGCCAGCAGTTACTCGGGACAGAGCCACCCAGAGACCCAGTACTTC. Its protein is CASSYSGQSHPETQYF. The rearrangement links TRBV6-5 to TRBJ2-5; TRBD1 matches 7 bases. Germline trimming cut 0 bases from V and 4 bases from J; bases unmatched to any gene: 8. The CDR3 sequence is 16 residues long. CDR1 is MNHEY, CDR2 SVGAGI, per germline.